This passage covers 18 T cell receptor beta chains from one sample sequenced in a study of CD8+CD57+ T cells in acquired aplastic anemia. Patients selected for sequencing had displayed CD8+CD57+ cell expansion by flow cytometry. Genomic DNA templated the TCR beta VDJ and CDR3 profiling. MiXCR, run by TCRdb on the reads, gives a single entry per CDR3 protein. The table lists roughly 150,000 distinct CDR3 sequences, roughly 48% of them singletons. Sequences were obtained from sorted CD4+, CD8+, or CD8+CD57+ T cells (not recorded which) from PBMCs. Receptors originate from a human donor with aplastic anemia.

This sequence joins TRBV20-1 and TRBJ2-5; 8 bases fit TRBD1. Germline lookup yields CDR1 DFQATT and CDR2 SNEGSKA (reference sequence). V was pared by 3 bases and J by 2 bases, with 2 bases of the junction left unmatched. The length of the CDR3 is 13 residues. CDR3 DNA sequence: TGCAGTGCTAGGCGACAGGGGCAAGAGACCCAGTACTTC. Translation: CSARRQGQETQYF.

The table lists this clonotype with a few counts. This chain links TRBV19 with TRBJ2-7, with D maybe TRBD2 (6 bases). The germline V and J ends were trimmed by 4 bases and 3 bases, with 13 bases remaining between them. Germline lookup yields CDR1 LNHDA and CDR2 SQIVND (reference sequence). This CDR3 has 14 amino acids. CDR3 sequence reads: CASSSTGVNYEQYF. CDR3 nucleotide sequence: TGTGCCAGTAGTAGCACGGGAGTAAACTACGAGCAGTACTTC.

The rearrangement links TRBV2 to TRBJ1-2; weak D call: TRBD1 (6 bases). The ends were cut back, 4 bases at V and 2 bases at J, with 14 bases in the middle. The CDR3 is made up of 15 amino acids. Germline assignment: CDR1 SNHLY and CDR2 FYNNEI. The CDR3 region has the DNA TGTGCCAGCAGTGCCTCCGGAGGGGGGAACTATGGCTACACCTTC. Protein sequence: CASSASGGGNYGYTF. Full variable domain (remainder filled in from reference TRBV2 and TRBJ1-2): EPEVTQTPSHQVTQMGQEVILRCVPISNHLYFYWYRQILGQKVEFLVSFYNNEISEKSEIFDDQFSVERPDGSNFTLKIRSTKLEDSAMYFCASSASGGGNYGYTFGSGTRLTVV.

The CDR3 region is CASSLGLAGEYNEQYF. CDR3 bases: TGTGCCAGCAGCTTAGGACTAGCGGGGGAATACAACGAGCAGTACTTC. The chain couples TRBV11-1 to TRBJ2-7; 12 bases agree with TRBD2. Germline V gene sequence: CDR1 SGHAT, CDR2 FQDESV (reference sequence). The CDR3 spans 16 residues. V shed 1 base, J shed 5 bases, and the junction held 6 bases outside the gene matches.

This clonotype was picked up one time. CDR3 bases: TGTGCCAGCAGCGTAGTATCGGGACTAGCGGGAGTAAGCACAGATACGCAGTATTTT. Its translation: CASSVVSGLAGVSTDTQYF. The rearrangement links TRBV9 to TRBJ2-3, with TRBD2 identical over 14 bases. CDR1 and CDR2 (germline): SGDLS, YYNGEE. This CDR3 contains 19 residues. J was trimmed by 0 bases and V by 0 bases; bases with no gene match: 6.

The gene calls are TRBV20-1 and TRBJ1-1, with 11 bases lining up with TRBD1. Germline CDR1 and CDR2: DFQATT and SNEGSKA (reference sequence). V lost 6 bases and J lost 4; bases outside the gene matches: 4. This CDR3 has 13 residues. The CDR3 nucleotides read TGCAGTGCATTGGGACAGGGGGGCACTGAAGCTTTCTTT. It yields the protein CSALGQGGTEAFF.

This clonotype has more than one count but fewer than ten. J is TRBJ2-7 and V is TRBV18, with a tentative D call TRBD1 (6 bases). V lost 4 bases and J lost 0, with 16 bases in between. Germline CDR1 is KGHSH and CDR2 is LQKENI. The CDR3 contains 16 residues. The CDR3 reads CASSLSALTGSYEQYF. CDR3 in DNA: TGTGCCAGCTCACTTTCAGCCTTGACAGGCTCCTACGAGCAGTACTTC.

This clonotype was observed many times. The gene calls are TRBV5-1 and TRBJ2-1; D not resolved. Germline CDR1 SGHRS, CDR2 YFSETQ. This CDR3 comprises 16 residues. V was pared by 3 bases and J by 3 bases, with 16 bases between. The DNA for the CDR3 is TGCGCCAGCAGCTATATCCCAGCGACGGGCTACAATGAGCAGTTCTTC. This translates into CASSYIPATGYNEQFF.

This rearrangement joins TRBV24-1 to TRBJ2-5; TRBD1 matches at 10 bases. Germline V gene sequence: CDR1 KGHDR, CDR2 SFDVKD. The V segment lost 4 bases and the J segment 5 bases; nucleotides outside the gene matches: 9. The CDR3 is 16 residues long. DNA of the CDR3: TGTGCCACCAGTGACGCCGGGACAGGGGATAGGGAGACCCAGTACTTC. This codes for CATSDAGTGDRETQYF.

The chain joins TRBV12-3 or TRBV12-4 to TRBJ1-5, with TRBD1 as a possible D gene (5 bases). This CDR3 region has 15 residues. V lost 4 bases to trimming and J lost 10 bases, with 20 bases between them. CDR3 residues: CASSSDGGQGLPQHF. CDR3 in DNA: TGTGCCAGCAGTTCCGATGGCGGGCAGGGTCTACCCCAGCATTTT.

This clonotype has a count of ten or more. The V call is TRBV19, the J call TRBJ2-7; 12 bases are a match to TRBD1. CDR3 length: 15 residues. The V and J ends lost 5 bases and 4 bases, in that order; junction bases with no gene match: 6. Germline lookup yields CDR1 LNHDA and CDR2 SQIVND (reference sequence). The CDR3 spells CASSHPGQGAYEQYF. The CDR3 DNA is TGTGCCAGTAGTCATCCGGGACAGGGGGCGTACGAGCAGTACTTC.

The rearrangement joins TRBV10-3 to TRBJ2-2; D is unclear. The V gene lost 5 bases and the J gene lost 6 bases, with 4 bases spanning the gap. The length of the CDR3 is 11 residues. Germline V gives CDR1 ENHRY, CDR2 SYGVKD. The chain's CDR3 is CAISLSGELFF. DNA of the CDR3: TGTGCCATCAGTTTGTCCGGGGAGCTGTTTTTT.

The V gene is TRBV5-5, the J gene TRBJ2-5, with TRBD1 matching 9 bases. Germline CDR1 and CDR2: SGHKS and YYEKEE (reference sequence). The CDR3 contains 14 residues. V lost 4 bases, J lost 3 bases, and 4 bases stayed unmatched. The DNA for the CDR3 is TGTGCCAGCAGCGGGGGACAGGGAGAAGAGACCCAGTACTTC. Amino acids: CASSGGQGEETQYF.

Ten or more counts support this clonotype. The chain joins TRBV24-1 to TRBJ2-3, with TRBD2 identical over 9 bases. Germline CDR1 and CDR2: KGHDR and SFDVKD. This CDR3 is 16 amino acids long. The junction had 4 bases not matched to a gene; V was cut back by 0 bases and J by 4 bases. The CDR3 DNA sequence: TGTGCCACCAGTGATTTGGCTAGCGGGAAACCAGATACGCAGTATTTT. This codes for CATSDLASGKPDTQYF.

The genes are TRBV10-1 and TRBJ1-1, with 7 bases matching TRBD1. The CDR3 sequence is 15 residues long. V was pared by 8 bases and J by 0 bases, with 9 bases of the junction left unmatched. Germline V gene sequence: CDR1 WNHNN, CDR2 SYGVQD (reference sequence). As DNA, the CDR3 is TGCGCCAGCTACCTGACAGGGCACATGAACACTGAAGCTTTCTTT. It encodes CASYLTGHMNTEAFF.

The chain uses TRBV12-3 or TRBV12-4 and TRBJ2-4; D perhaps matches TRBD1 (6 bases). The CDR3 is 13 amino acids. The V end was cut by 6 bases, the J end by 5 bases, with 11 bases between. Here the CDR3 DNA reads TGTGCCAGCAGGAGGGGGAACCAAAACATTCAGTACTTC. Its protein product is CASRRGNQNIQYF.

This clonotype was detected many times. The rearrangement links TRBV9 to TRBJ1-1; tentative D call: TRBD1 (5 bases). Germline V gives CDR1 SGDLS, CDR2 YYNGEE. V lost 1 base and J lost 2, with 6 bases in between. The CDR3 spans 13 residues. The CDR3, as DNA: TGTGCCAGCAGCGTACAGGGTAACACTGAAGCTTTCTTT. It codes for CASSVQGNTEAFF.

This clonotype appeared many times. The CDR3: CASSPQGQYLSPLHF. The CDR3 nucleotides read TGTGCCAGCAGTCCACAAGGGCAGTATCTTTCACCCCTCCACTTT. The chain has TRBV27 and TRBJ1-6, with unresolved D. The CDR3 is 15 residues long. CDR1 is MNHEY, CDR2 SMNVEV, per germline (reference sequence). Between the trimmed V and J ends, which lost 5 bases and 9 bases, there was a span of 17 bases.